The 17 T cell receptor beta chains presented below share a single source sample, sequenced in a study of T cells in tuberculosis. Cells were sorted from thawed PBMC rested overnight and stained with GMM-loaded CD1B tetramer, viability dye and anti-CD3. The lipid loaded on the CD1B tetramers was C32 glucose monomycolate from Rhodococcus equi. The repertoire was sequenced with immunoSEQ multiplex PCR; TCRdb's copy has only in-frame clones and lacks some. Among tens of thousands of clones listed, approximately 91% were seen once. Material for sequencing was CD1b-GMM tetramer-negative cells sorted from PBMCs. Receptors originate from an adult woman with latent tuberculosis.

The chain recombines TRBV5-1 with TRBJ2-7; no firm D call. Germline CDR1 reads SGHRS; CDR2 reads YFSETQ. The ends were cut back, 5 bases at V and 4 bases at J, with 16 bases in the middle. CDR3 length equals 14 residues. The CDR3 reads CASREASVPYEQYF. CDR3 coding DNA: TGCGCCAGCAGAGAGGCGTCGGTGCCTTACGAGCAGTACTTC. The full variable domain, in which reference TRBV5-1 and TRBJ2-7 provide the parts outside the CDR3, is KAGVTQTPRYLIKTRGQQVTLSCSPISGHRSVSWYQQTPGQGLQFLFEYFSETQRNKGNFPGRFSGRQFSNSRSEMNVSTLELGDSALYLCASREASVPYEQYFGPGTRLTVT.

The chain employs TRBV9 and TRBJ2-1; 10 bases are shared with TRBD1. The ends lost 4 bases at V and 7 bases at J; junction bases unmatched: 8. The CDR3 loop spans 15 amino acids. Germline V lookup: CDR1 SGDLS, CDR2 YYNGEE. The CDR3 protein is CASSFRQGARNEQFF. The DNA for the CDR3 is TGTGCCAGCAGCTTTCGACAGGGGGCGAGGAATGAGCAGTTCTTC.

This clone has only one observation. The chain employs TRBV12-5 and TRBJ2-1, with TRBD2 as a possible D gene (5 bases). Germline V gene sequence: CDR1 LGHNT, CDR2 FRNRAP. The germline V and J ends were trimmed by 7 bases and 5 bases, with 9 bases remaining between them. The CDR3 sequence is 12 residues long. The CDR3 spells CASAVGNNEQFF. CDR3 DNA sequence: TGTGCTAGTGCCGTCGGGAACAATGAGCAGTTCTTC.

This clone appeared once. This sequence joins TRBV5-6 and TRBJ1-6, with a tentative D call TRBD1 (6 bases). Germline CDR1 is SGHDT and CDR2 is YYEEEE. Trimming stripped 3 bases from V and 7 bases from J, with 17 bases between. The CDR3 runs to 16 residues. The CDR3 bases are TGTGCCAGCAGCTGGGGGGGGGCGAGAGGGAATTCACCCCTCCACTTT. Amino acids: CASSWGGARGNSPLHF.

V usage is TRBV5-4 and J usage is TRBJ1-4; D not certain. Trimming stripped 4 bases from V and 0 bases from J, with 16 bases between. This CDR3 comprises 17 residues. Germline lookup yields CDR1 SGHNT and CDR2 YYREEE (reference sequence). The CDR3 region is CASSVQPEITTNEKLFF. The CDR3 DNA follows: TGTGCCAGCAGCGTACAACCGGAGATAACAACTAATGAAAAACTGTTTTTT.

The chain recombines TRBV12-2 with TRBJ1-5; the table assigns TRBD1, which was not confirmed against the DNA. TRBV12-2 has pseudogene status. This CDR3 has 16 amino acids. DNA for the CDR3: TGTGCAAGTCGCTTAGCGCGTGGGGACAAAAATCAGCCCCAGCATTTT. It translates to CASRLARGDKNQPQHF.

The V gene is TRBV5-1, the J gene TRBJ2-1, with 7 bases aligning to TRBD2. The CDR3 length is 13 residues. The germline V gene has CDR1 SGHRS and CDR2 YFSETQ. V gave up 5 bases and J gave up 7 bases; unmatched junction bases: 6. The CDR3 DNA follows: TGCGCCAGCAGAGAGGGTAGCGGGAATGAGCAGTTCTTC. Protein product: CASREGSGNEQFF.

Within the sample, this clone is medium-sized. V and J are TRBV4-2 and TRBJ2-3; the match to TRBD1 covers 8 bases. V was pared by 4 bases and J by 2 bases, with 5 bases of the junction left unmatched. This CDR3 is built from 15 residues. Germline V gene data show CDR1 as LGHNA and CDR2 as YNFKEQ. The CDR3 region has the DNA TGTGCCAGCAGCCCGACAGGGGAGCCCACAGATACGCAGTATTTT. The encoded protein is CASSPTGEPTDTQYF.

CDR3 sequence (DNA): TGTGCCAGCAGTTACGTCTTAGCTGACAGATTCTATGGCTACACCTTC. Its translation is CASSYVLADRFYGYTF. The chain couples TRBV27 to TRBJ1-2; TRBD1 is a possible D gene (5 bases). CDR3 length: 16 residues. Trimming left V 4 bases short and J 4 bases short, with 19 bases between. CDR1 and CDR2 (germline): MNHEY, SMNVEV (reference sequence).

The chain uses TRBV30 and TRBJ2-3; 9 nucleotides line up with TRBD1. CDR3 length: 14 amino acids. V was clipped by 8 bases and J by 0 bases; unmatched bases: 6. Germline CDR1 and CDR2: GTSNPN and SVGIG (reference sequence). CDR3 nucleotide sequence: TGTGCCAGCTCGACAGGGGGGAGCACAGATACGCAGTATTTT. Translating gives CASSTGGSTDTQYF.

The CDR3 sequence is CATRSDREYNEQFF. The CDR3 region has the DNA TGTGCCACCAGGAGCGACAGGGAGTACAATGAGCAGTTCTTC. The J gene is TRBJ2-1, the V gene TRBV15; TRBD1 matches at 7 bases. The ends lost 6 bases at V and 4 bases at J; junction bases unmatched: 6. CDR3 length: 14 residues. From germline, CDR1 is LNHNV and CDR2 YYDKDF (reference sequence).

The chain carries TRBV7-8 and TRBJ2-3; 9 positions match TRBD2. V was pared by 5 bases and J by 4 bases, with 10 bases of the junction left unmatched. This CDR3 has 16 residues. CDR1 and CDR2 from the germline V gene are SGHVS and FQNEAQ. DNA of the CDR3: TGTGCCAGCAGCGTACCCGTGCGGGGGGGCCCAGATACGCAGTATTTT. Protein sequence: CASSVPVRGGPDTQYF.

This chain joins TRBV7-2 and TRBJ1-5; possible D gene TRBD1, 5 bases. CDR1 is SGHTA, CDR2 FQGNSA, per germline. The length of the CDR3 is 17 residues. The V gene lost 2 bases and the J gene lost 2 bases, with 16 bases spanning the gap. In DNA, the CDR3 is TGTGCCAGCAGCTTAAATCACGGGGGTAGGGGCAATCAGCCCCAGCATTTT. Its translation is CASSLNHGGRGNQPQHF.

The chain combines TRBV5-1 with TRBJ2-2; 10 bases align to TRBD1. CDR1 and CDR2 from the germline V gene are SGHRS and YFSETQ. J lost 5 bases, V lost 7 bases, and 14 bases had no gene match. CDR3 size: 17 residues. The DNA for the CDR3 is TGCGCCAGCGATAAAGCCGGGACAGGGGCCAAAACCGGGGAGCTGTTTTTT. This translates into CASDKAGTGAKTGELFF.

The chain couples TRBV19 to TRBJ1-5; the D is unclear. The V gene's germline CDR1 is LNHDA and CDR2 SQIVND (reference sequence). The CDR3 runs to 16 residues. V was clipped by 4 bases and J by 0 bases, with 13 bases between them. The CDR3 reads CASSRIRVLSNQPQHF. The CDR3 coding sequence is TGTGCCAGTAGTAGGATTCGGGTTCTTAGCAATCAGCCCCAGCATTTT.

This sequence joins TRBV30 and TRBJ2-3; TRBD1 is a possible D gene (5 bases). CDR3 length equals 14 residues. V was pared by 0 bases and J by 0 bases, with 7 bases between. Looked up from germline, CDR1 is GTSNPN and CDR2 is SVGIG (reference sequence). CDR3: CAWSVKGSTDTQYF. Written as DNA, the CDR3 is TGTGCCTGGAGTGTGAAGGGGAGCACAGATACGCAGTATTTT.

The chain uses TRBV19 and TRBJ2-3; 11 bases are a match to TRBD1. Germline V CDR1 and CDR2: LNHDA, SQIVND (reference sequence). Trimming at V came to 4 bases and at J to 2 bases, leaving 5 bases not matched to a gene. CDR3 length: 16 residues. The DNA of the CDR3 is TGTGCCAGTAGTACTGGGACAGGGGGGACCACAGATACGCAGTATTTT. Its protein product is CASSTGTGGTTDTQYF.